One and the same sample provided the 26 T cell receptor beta chains below, sequenced in a study of cytomegalovirus exposure and HLA in healthy donors. PCR was performed using 60 Vbeta and 13 Jbeta primers. Using immunoSEQ multiplex PCR, the repertoire was profiled, and TCRdb retains in-frame clones only, with some absent. The data hold approximately 150,000 clones, with 64% observed a single time. Sequences were obtained from PBMCs. The receptors were gathered from a woman younger than 45 in good health and CMV-seropositive.

V usage is TRBV10-1 and J usage is TRBJ1-4, with D maybe TRBD1 (6 bases). The CDR3 runs 13 residues. V was pared by 6 bases and J by 10 bases, with 15 bases between. CDR1 is WNHNN, CDR2 SYGVQD, per germline (reference sequence). The CDR3 spells CASSGTISGKLFF. Here the CDR3 DNA reads TGCGCCAGCAGCGGGACAATTTCTGGAAAACTGTTTTTT.

The chain joins TRBV19 to TRBJ1-5; 7 bases fit TRBD1. Unmatched junction bases numbered 8, after V lost 8 bases and J lost 7 bases. The CDR3 consists of 13 residues. The germline CDR1 and CDR2 sequences are LNHDA and SQIVND (reference sequence). CDR3 residues: CASADREHQPQHF. The CDR3 DNA is TGTGCCAGTGCCGACAGGGAACACCAGCCCCAGCATTTT.

This clone was observed a handful of times. The chain recombines TRBV7-9 with TRBJ2-5; 12 nucleotides align to TRBD1. CDR3 size: 16 residues. Unmatched junction bases numbered 4, after V lost 1 base and J lost 4 bases. Germline CDR1 and CDR2: SEHNR and FQNEAQ (reference sequence). This chain's CDR3 is CASSLEGQGAGETQYF. The CDR3 region has the DNA TGTGCCAGCAGCTTAGAGGGACAGGGGGCTGGAGAGACCCAGTACTTC.

J is TRBJ1-2 and V is TRBV10-2; the D is unclear. Germline V gives CDR1 WSHSY, CDR2 SAAADI. Trimming pared 0 bases from V and 4 bases from J, leaving 9 bases between. The CDR3 spans 14 residues. The CDR3 bases are TGCGCCAGCAGTGAGTCCGTGAGAGCCTATGGCTACACCTTC. The encoded protein is CASSESVRAYGYTF.

The rearrangement joins TRBV5-1 to TRBJ2-1; 9 bases align to TRBD2. The V segment lost 0 bases and the J segment 10 bases; nucleotides outside the gene matches: 8. Looked up from germline, CDR1 is SGHRS and CDR2 is YFSETQ. The CDR3 runs to 15 residues. In DNA form, the CDR3 reads TGCGCCAGCAGCTTGGCCCAGCGGGAGGTAGAAGAGCAGTTCTTC. Protein sequence: CASSLAQREVEEQFF.

In its sample, this clone was seen a few times. The genes are TRBV7-8 and TRBJ2-3; D may be TRBD1 (6 bases). Germline V gene data show CDR1 as SGHVS and CDR2 as FQNEAQ. CDR3 length: 16 amino acids. V lost 5 bases and J lost 5, with 20 bases in between. The CDR3 reads CASSEDRAGDKDTQYF. DNA for the CDR3: TGTGCCAGCAGCGAGGACAGAGCCGGGGACAAAGATACGCAGTATTTT.

V gene TRBV2 combines with J gene TRBJ1-5; a possible D gene is TRBD1 (5 bases). V was pared by 7 bases and J by 10 bases, with 23 bases between. CDR1 SNHLY and CDR2 FYNNEI come from the germline V gene. This CDR3 contains 15 residues. The DNA of the CDR3 is TGTGCCAGCAATCCCGGGTGGGGCTTGGGTGAACCCCAGCATTTT. Translating gives CASNPGWGLGEPQHF.

This clone has a single count. J is TRBJ2-7 and V is TRBV11-2; D uncertain. There are 13 residues in the CDR3. Per germline, CDR1 SGHAT and CDR2 FQNNGV. The V end was cut by 6 bases, the J end by 3 bases, with 12 bases between. This CDR3 reads CASRGIGIYEQYF. The DNA for the CDR3 is TGTGCCAGCAGGGGCATAGGAATCTACGAGCAGTACTTC.

The chain employs TRBV9 and TRBJ2-2; TRBD1 aligns across 12 bases. The J segment lost 6 bases and the V segment lost 3 bases, leaving 3 bases of the junction unmatched. This CDR3 has 15 amino acids. In germline, CDR1 is SGDLS, CDR2 YYNGEE. CDR3 coding DNA: TGTGCCAGCAGCGGAGGGACAGGGGGCCCCGGGGAGCTGTTTTTT. This sequence encodes CASSGGTGGPGELFF.

V is TRBV5-1 and J is TRBJ2-2, with TRBD1 identical over 9 bases. V shed 6 bases and J 4 bases; nucleotides not matched to a gene: 7. The CDR3 has 15 residues. CDR1 and CDR2 (germline): SGHRS, YFSETQ. The CDR3 nucleotides are TGCGCCAGCAATACGGACAGGGGAGGCACCGGGGAGCTGTTTTTT. This translates into CASNTDRGGTGELFF.

This chain joins TRBV28 and TRBJ1-2; 8 nucleotides agree with TRBD1. The germline V gene has CDR1 MDHEN and CDR2 SYDVKM. The CDR3 has 14 amino acids. The V gene end was trimmed by 5 bases and the J gene end by 4 bases; junction bases not matched to a gene: 6. Written as DNA, the CDR3 is TGTGCCAGCAGTGAAACGGGGACAGGCTATGGCTACACCTTC. Translated: CASSETGTGYGYTF.

The chain carries TRBV20-1 and TRBJ1-2; weak D call: TRBD1 (6 bases). V dropped 8 bases and J dropped 3 bases, with 10 bases sitting between them. There are 11 residues in the CDR3. Germline loops: CDR1 DFQATT, CDR2 SNEGSKA (reference sequence). The CDR3 coding sequence is TGCAGTTACAGGGTTGACTATGGCTACACCTTC. It is translated as CSYRVDYGYTF.

The rearrangement uses TRBV27 and TRBJ1-5, with D possibly being TRBD1 (5 bases). V lost 4 bases to trimming and J lost 1 base, with 14 bases between them. The CDR3 covers 16 residues. Germline CDR1 and CDR2: MNHEY and SMNVEV (reference sequence). CDR3 nucleotide sequence: TGTGCCAGCAGTTCCAGACAGATATCAAGCAATCAGCCCCAGCATTTT. This encodes CASSSRQISSNQPQHF.

V usage is TRBV6-1 and J usage is TRBJ2-3; D may be TRBD1 (5 bases). The V gene's germline CDR1 is MNHNS and CDR2 SASEGT. V shed 4 bases and J shed 1 base, with 9 bases lying between them. The CDR3 is 14 residues long. CDR3 nucleotide sequence: TGTGCCAGCAGTGCCGACAGACGCACAGATACGCAGTATTTT. Residues: CASSADRRTDTQYF.

The CDR3 DNA reads as TGTGCCAGCAGCGTAGTCGCTTCGGGGGAGACCCAGTACTTC. This sequence encodes CASSVVASGETQYF. The chain carries TRBV9 and TRBJ2-5; perhaps TRBD2 as D (5 bases). The germline gives CDR1 SGDLS, CDR2 YYNGEE. The CDR3 loop spans 14 amino acids. V was clipped by 0 bases and J by 5 bases, with 11 bases between them. Variable domain in full (rest from reference TRBV9 and TRBJ2-5): DSGVTQTPKHLITATGQRVTLRCSPRSGDLSVYWYQQSLDQGLQFLIQYYNGEERAKGNILERFSAQQFPDLHSELNLSSLELGDSALYFCASSVVASGETQYFGPGTRLLVL.

The DNA for the CDR3 is TGCGCCAGCTCCCTGGAGCCCCCAAATGAGCAGTTCTTC. Translation gives CASSLEPPNEQFF. The gene calls are TRBV5-1 and TRBJ2-1; D gene ambiguous. The CDR3 extends over 13 amino acids. From germline, CDR1 is SGHRS and CDR2 YFSETQ. Trimming cost V 7 bases and J 7 bases, with 15 bases left between them.

The chain joins TRBV5-1 to TRBJ1-1, with D possibly matching TRBD1 (5 bases). V lost 2 bases, J lost 2 bases, and 13 bases lay in between. The CDR3 is 15 residues long. From germline, CDR1 is SGHRS and CDR2 YFSETQ. The CDR3 loop is CASSFETVYNTEAFF. In DNA form, the CDR3 reads TGCGCCAGCAGCTTCGAGACAGTTTATAACACTGAAGCTTTCTTT.

The chain is built from TRBV2 and TRBJ2-1; TRBD2 matches 8 bases. Germline V gene lookup returns CDR1 SNHLY and CDR2 FYNNEI. The CDR3 consists of 14 residues. Unmatched junction bases numbered 7, after V lost 2 bases and J lost 10 bases. DNA for the CDR3: TGTGCCAGCAGTGAACTAGCGGGTTTGAAGGAGCAGTTCTTC. This encodes CASSELAGLKEQFF.

The chain carries TRBV9 and TRBJ1-6; 7 nucleotides agree with TRBD1. Looked up from germline, CDR1 is SGDLS and CDR2 is YYNGEE. The length of the CDR3 is 17 residues. V lost 3 bases, J lost 0 bases, and 6 bases stayed unmatched. The CDR3 DNA reads TGTGCCAGCAGCGCTACGACAGGGAGCTCCTATAATTCACCCCTCCACTTT. Translation: CASSATTGSSYNSPLHF.

As for this clone: The junction departs from the called germline gene at one end, perhaps through a read error. J is TRBJ2-7 and V is TRBV4-2, with 10 nucleotides matching TRBD2. CDR1 and CDR2 (germline): LGHNA, YNFKEQ. The CDR3 has 14 residues. CDR3 DNA: TGTGCCAGCAGCCAAGAGTTAGCGGGGGGACGCAGTAACTTC. It translates to CASSQELAGGRSNF.

This clone was seen a handful of times. The V call is TRBV6-4, the J call TRBJ2-3; no clear D gene. CDR1 and CDR2 (germline): MRHNA, SNTAGT. The CDR3 sequence is 13 residues long. The ends were cut back, 0 bases at V and 3 bases at J, with 4 bases in the middle. The CDR3 DNA sequence: TGTGCCAGCAGTGACTCCGTGACAGATACGCAGTATTTT. Translating gives CASSDSVTDTQYF.

The chain joins TRBV30 to TRBJ1-1, with TRBD1 identical over 8 bases. Trimming at V came to 5 bases and at J to 7 bases, leaving 9 bases not matched to a gene. The CDR3 totals 13 residues. CDR1 is GTSNPN, CDR2 SVGIG, per germline (reference sequence). This CDR3 reads CAWDDRGHGEAFF. The DNA of the CDR3 is TGTGCCTGGGACGACAGGGGACACGGTGAAGCTTTCTTT. The whole variable domain, remainder taken from reference TRBV30 and TRBJ1-1, is SQTIHQWPATLVQPVGSPLSLECTVEGTSNPNLYWYRQAAGRGLQLLFYSVGIGQISSEVPQNLSASRPQDRQFILSSKKLLLSDSGFYLCAWDDRGHGEAFFGQGTRLTVV.

The chain is built from TRBV5-1 and TRBJ2-4; 9 nucleotides line up with TRBD1. The V and J ends lost 4 bases and 7 bases, in that order; junction bases with no gene match: 3. The CDR3 is 13 amino acids. Germline-derived CDR1 and CDR2 are SGHRS and YFSETQ. The CDR3 loop is CASSLGQGNIQYF. CDR3 DNA sequence: TGCGCCAGCAGCCTAGGACAGGGGAACATTCAGTACTTC.

Turning to this clone: The same CDR3 is also encoded by other DNA sequences in this sample. V usage is TRBV2 and J usage is TRBJ2-7; 11 bases match TRBD1. Trimming at V came to 10 bases and at J to 4 bases, leaving 3 bases not matched to a gene. This CDR3 is built from 12 residues. The germline gives CDR1 SNHLY, CDR2 FYNNEI. The CDR3 nucleotides are TGTGCCACCAGGGACAGGGGGTACGAGCAGTACTTC. Residues: CATRDRGYEQYF. Full variable domain (rest looked up from reference TRBV2 and TRBJ2-7): EPEVTQTPSHQVTQMGQEVILRCVPISNHLYFYWYRQILGQKVEFLVSFYNNEISEKSEIFDDQFSVERPDGSNFTLKIRSTKLEDSAMYFCATRDRGYEQYFGPGTRLTVT.

For the CDR3, the DNA is TGTGCCAGCAGCTCGAACTTGGAAGCTTTCTTT. Its translation: CASSSNLEAFF. The chain employs TRBV7-9 and TRBJ1-1; D unresolved. Per the germline V gene, CDR1 is SEHNR and CDR2 is FQNEAQ (reference sequence). V shed 4 bases and J shed 8 bases, with 8 bases lying between them. The CDR3 is made up of 11 amino acids.

This sequence joins TRBV5-4 and TRBJ2-5; 14 bases line up with TRBD2. With V trimmed by 2 bases and J by 5 bases, 5 bases remained unmatched. The CDR3 consists of 16 residues. Germline V lookup: CDR1 SGHNT, CDR2 YYREEE (reference sequence). The CDR3 region is CASSFGLAGGLETQYF. DNA of the CDR3: TGTGCCAGCAGCTTCGGACTAGCGGGAGGATTGGAGACCCAGTACTTC.